This entry describes one TCR beta chain. Its antigen has not been determined. Base qualities were left out, and no much larger clone turns up one base away. Reading from cysteine to phenylalanine, the CDR3 counts 11 amino acids. The entry retains the CDR3 DNA only, 33 bases that are in frame from base 1. Per the germline V gene, MNHEY is the CDR1 and SVGAGI is the CDR2. Clipping removes 6 bases from V and 6 bases from J, with 1 as the unmatched junction base count. This entry belongs to a study of cytomegalovirus exposure and HLA in healthy donors (dated by TCRdb to about 2017). Turning to the overall study: According to an earlier analysis of 587 of the donors, 150 million to 200 million T cells yielded 117 million unique TCR beta sequences and around 280 Gb of sequence data. Both class I and class II loci were covered by HLA typing, at four-digit resolution. An early release that covered about 640 HLA-typed donors contained about 300 gigabases of sequencing data and 85 million to 100 million unique TCR sequences. All discovery cohort repertoires had been generated on a single sequencing platform. Donor age, sex, ethnicity and CMV serostatus were compiled alongside the repertoire data. A separate validation cohort of approximately 120 different subjects was used in addition to the roughly 700-subject first cohort. The later analysis used no new phenotypic data to find candidate immune exposures, relying instead on TCR beta sequences and their occurrence across donors. Genome-wide SNP genotypes for about 65% of the 666 donors were used in a later genetic analysis, which treated that subset as a discovery cohort. Using immunosequencing, the study profiled T cell repertoires from roughly 650 subjects and related those repertoires to cytomegalovirus serostatus. High-throughput TCR immunosequencing, statistical association of individual TCRs with disease status, and machine learning were combined to predict cytomegalovirus infection status. Roughly 5 DR-DQ haplotypes were handled as single units for association and clustering, since linkage in the cohort was strong. A later analysis re-analyzed previously published TCR beta repertoires from several hundred donors and added high-resolution HLA genotyping to study TCR occurrence patterns. An earlier analysis of several hundred of the donors used high-throughput TCR beta sequencing to judge whether each TCR beta V gene segment behaved as functional or pseudogenic. The number of donors typed differed by locus, with about 629-640 for A, B, C, DRB1 and DQB1, around 520 for DQA1, over 600 for DPA1, and around 460 for DPB1. The genetic ancestry cluster associated with self-reported Caucasian donors included over 80% of the 398 genotyped donors. The study aimed to test whether signatures of past pathogen exposure could be identified by cataloging public T cell receptors. Among a few hundred genotyped donors of the cohort, an average of approximately 230,000 unique TCR beta nucleotide sequences were sequenced per donor, about a sixth of them non-productive. What the authors observed across the whole study: Presence/absence analyses assumed roughly uniform sequencing depth across donors, an assumption that may not hold. The authors suggested that the approach could potentially be extended to other disease states and immunological phenotypes. For the cohort, immune exposure information was limited to CMV serostatus. An association between a missense DCLRE1C variant and V-gene and J-gene trimming of TCR beta chains was found in a later genetic analysis and replicated in an independent cohort. Correlated functional status among segregating V segments might be attributable to linkage disequilibrium, but an unknown experimental factor could not be ruled out. According to a later genetic analysis, donors in an Asian-associated ancestry cluster had fewer N-insertions in productive TCRs than the approximately 670-donor mean. Assigning TCR associations to individual alleles was difficult when HLA alleles, especially DR and DQ, strongly co-occurred. Because counts were too low, fewer than 20 rarely observed V segments, including chromosome 9 orphons, were excluded from the earlier analysis of about 500 of the donors. Because some donors lacked HLA typing at each locus, the association tests relied only on the typed subset. The study listed approximately 150 TCR beta chains as associated with cytomegalovirus. Compared with equally common non-associated chains, HLA-associated TCR beta chains in a later analysis were more clonally expanded and had lower generation probabilities. A few of the identified cytomegalovirus-associated TCR beta chains were confirmed in vitro to be specific for cytomegalovirus antigens. At a false discovery rate of 0.05, a later analysis linked fewer than 20,000 TCR beta sequences to specific HLA alleles. According to a later analysis, TCR association rates differed among HLA loci, with DRB1 alleles showing the most associated TCRs and HLA-C alleles showing the fewest. A cluster of highly shared sequence variants was judged likely to represent a technical artifact of the sequencing pipeline. Broadly in line with IMGT annotations, most TCR beta V segments showed up in productive rearrangements about 87% or about 30% of the time in an earlier analysis of 450 to 600 of the donors. Some IMGT-functional V segments, including TRBV6-2 and TRBV6-3, could not be told apart with the 87-base-pair reads, so those segments were excluded. The classifier was reported to diagnose cytomegalovirus status with high specificity and sensitivity in both the original cohort and the validation cohort. Most CMV-associated TCR beta chains appeared to be HLA-restricted in a later analysis, and the HLA associations seemed to be driven largely by CMV exposure. This cohort had only TCR beta chains sequenced, and the lack of alpha or paired-chain data limited which features could be detected. A further reported finding was that TCR beta sequences accurately predicted the HLA-A and HLA-B alleles for most subjects in the first cohort. A later analysis reported that several top co-occurrence clusters appeared linked to parvovirus B19, influenza, CMV and Epstein-Barr virus. Most TCR sequences were seen in very few donors, while some public TCRs were found in many individuals.

The cohort was made up of hundreds of healthy bone marrow donors. All cohort members were sampled while nominally healthy, although unrecorded immune exposures were likely present. The donor was CMV seropositive and belonged to the group of 250 to 300 seropositive cohort members. Every donor gave a peripheral blood sample, and the peripheral blood mononuclear cells from that sample were used for TCR beta sequencing. The Qiagen DNeasy Blood Extraction Kit was used to extract genomic DNA from the blood cell samples. The library was built by means of the immunoSEQ multiplex PCR assay. For the multiplex PCR, a mixture combining 60 forward primers for TCR Vbeta segments and 13 reverse primers for TCR Jbeta segments was used. Amplification of the CDR3 region of rearranged TCR beta genes was performed with a multiplex PCR assay on genomic DNA. On the Illumina HiSeq System, the amplified TCR beta libraries were sequenced as 87-base-pair reads. The source study handled its data this way. Across the roughly 640 repertoires, a later analysis counted 80 million or so unique TCR beta chains, roughly 11 million of which were shared by at least two donors. To remove PCR and sequencing errors, raw reads were error-corrected and collapsed into unique sequences using a nearest-neighbor algorithm that merged closely related sequences. Alignment of CDR3 sequences to IMGT reference sequences was used to assign V, D and J gene segments. For a sequence to be retained, a match of at least six nucleotides was required to both a V gene segment and a J gene segment. Rearrangements were classified as productive when the CDR3 lacked stop codons and remained in frame with V and J, and all other rearrangements were classified as non-productive. CDR3 was defined according to IMGT convention as the region running from the second conserved V-encoded cysteine to the conserved J-encoded phenylalanine. In an earlier analysis of some 550 of the donors, sequences lacking an unambiguous match to a single V gene segment were excluded. In an earlier analysis of a few hundred of the donors, a V segment was called functional when productive rearrangements were above 56.7%, and segregating when the standard deviation between donors exceeded 5%. A statistical classification framework was built to diagnose cytomegalovirus status from the catalog of TCR beta chain sequences. V and J gene assignment, in a later analysis, came from comparing TCR nucleotide sequences with IMGT/GENE-DB human TR gene sequences. The TCRdist pipeline was used in a later analysis to assign CDR3 sequences and most-parsimonious VDJ recombination scenarios. In a later analysis, each TCR beta chain was defined by its CDR3 amino acid sequence together with its V-gene family, and reads lacking a unique V-gene family were excluded. In a later analysis, nearly 600 highly shared, low-generation-probability nucleotide sequences were removed to address suspected cross-contamination and a sequencing artifact. In a later analysis, a clonal expansion index was calculated for each public chain from normalized within-repertoire ranks of inferred template counts. Generation probabilities in a later analysis came from a VDJ recombination model fitted to out-of-frame rearrangements, and those results were checked against IGoR. A later analysis scored TCR-TCR, TCR-HLA and TCR-CMV co-occurrence with hypergeometric tests, applying a repertoire-size bias correction to TCR pairs. A later analysis estimated false discovery rates by permuting HLA or CMV assignments 20 times. In a later analysis, co-occurring TCRs were grouped with DBSCAN, and TCRdist sequence similarity was added when clustering was performed within HLA-allele-positive subsets. Repertoires with fewer than 30,000 or more than 120,000 public chains, plus five repertoires with anomalous nucleotide sharing, were excluded from co-occurrence clustering. The clones in this table, taken by TCRdb from immuneACCESS, are in-frame only. Not every clone is retained; where verified, under half of the shortfall comes from an unresolved V gene, and the cause of the rest is unknown. V, J and clone size are taken as reported in that table, and D and trimming were inferred from the DNA itself. A total of about 160,000 clones appear in this sample, about 77% of them only once. 9.7% of the sample belongs to the ten largest clones.

This TCR came from a man between 18 and 29 years old in good health and CMV-seropositive. The specimen sequenced was PBMCs. The chain was built from TRBV6-5 and TRBJ1-2, with 7 central nucleotides matching TRBD1. The nucleotide sequence is TGTGCCAGCAGCACAGGGGATGGCTACACCTTC. Translated, this is CASSTGDGYTF.